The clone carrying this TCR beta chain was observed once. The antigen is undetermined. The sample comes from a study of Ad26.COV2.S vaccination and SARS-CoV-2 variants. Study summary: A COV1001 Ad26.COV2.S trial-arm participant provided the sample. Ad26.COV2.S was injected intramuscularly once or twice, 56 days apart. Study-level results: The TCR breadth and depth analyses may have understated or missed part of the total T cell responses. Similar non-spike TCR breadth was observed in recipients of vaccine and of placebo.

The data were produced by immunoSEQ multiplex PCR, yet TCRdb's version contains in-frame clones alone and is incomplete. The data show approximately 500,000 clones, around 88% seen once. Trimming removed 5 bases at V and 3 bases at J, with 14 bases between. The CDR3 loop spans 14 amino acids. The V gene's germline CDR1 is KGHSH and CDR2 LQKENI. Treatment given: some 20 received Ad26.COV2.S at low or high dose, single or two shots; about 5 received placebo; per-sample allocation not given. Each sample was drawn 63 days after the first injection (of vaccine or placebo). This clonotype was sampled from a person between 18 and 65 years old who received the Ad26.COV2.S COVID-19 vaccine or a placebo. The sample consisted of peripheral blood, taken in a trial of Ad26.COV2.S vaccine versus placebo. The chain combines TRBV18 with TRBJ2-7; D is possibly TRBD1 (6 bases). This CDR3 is CASSLKDRNYEQYF. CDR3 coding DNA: TGTGCCAGCTCATTAAAGGACAGAAACTACGAGCAGTACTTC.